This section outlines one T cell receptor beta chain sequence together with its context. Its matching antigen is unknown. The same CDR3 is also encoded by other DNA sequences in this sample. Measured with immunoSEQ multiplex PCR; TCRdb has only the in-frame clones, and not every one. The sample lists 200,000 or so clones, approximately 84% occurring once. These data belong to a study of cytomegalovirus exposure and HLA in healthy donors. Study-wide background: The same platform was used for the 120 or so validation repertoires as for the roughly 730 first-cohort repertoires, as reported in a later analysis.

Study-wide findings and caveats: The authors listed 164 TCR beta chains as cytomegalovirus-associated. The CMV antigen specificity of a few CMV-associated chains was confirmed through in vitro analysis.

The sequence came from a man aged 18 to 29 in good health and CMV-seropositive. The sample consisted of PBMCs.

The CDR3 coding sequence is TGTGCCTGGAGTCGCGGAGCCTACGAGCAGTACTTC. It codes for CAWSRGAYEQYF. The V gene is TRBV30, the J gene TRBJ2-7; unclear D gene. Trimming took 2 bases from V and 2 from J, leaving 7 bases between them. This CDR3 is 12 amino acids long. The germline V gene encodes CDR1 GTSNPN and CDR2 SVGIG (reference sequence).